These 27 T cell receptor beta chains originate from one sample sequenced in a study of CD8 T cells in ankylosing spondylitis. TCRdb used MiXCR to reprocess the 5' RACE reads, holding one entry per CDR3 protein. The data contain some 100,000 distinct CDR3 sequences, approximately 9.6% of them singletons. The antigens of these receptors remain unknown. Broader study findings: A motif in TCR beta, a set of roughly 8 highly homologous variants, appeared characteristic of ankylosing spondylitis blood.

Sequenced input: blood, either unsorted or a sorted T cell fraction (not recorded which). These receptors were taken from a male donor with ankylosing spondylitis.

This clonotype was found many times. The chain uses TRBV4-2 and TRBJ1-6; D gene uncertain. The length of the CDR3 is 13 residues. V lost 4 bases and J 10 bases, leaving 11 bases between the germline ends. In germline, CDR1 is LGHNA, CDR2 YNFKEQ. CDR3 region: CASSLTGRSPLHF. For the CDR3, the DNA is TGTGCCAGCAGCCTCACGGGGAGATCACCCCTCCACTTT.

The table lists this clonotype with a few counts. A read error may be the cause here, since a much bigger clone is one base away. This sequence joins TRBV5-6 and TRBJ2-1, with 12 bases aligning to TRBD2. This CDR3 is 15 amino acids long. The germline gives CDR1 SGHDT, CDR2 YYEEEE. The J segment lost 5 bases and the V segment lost 4 bases, leaving 4 bases of the junction unmatched. The CDR3 coding sequence is TGTGCCAGCAGCCAAGGACTAGCGGGGAACAATGAGCAGTTCTTC. Protein sequence: CASSQGLAGNNEQFF.

This clonotype showed up just a few times. The chain combines TRBV7-9 with TRBJ1-1, with D possibly matching TRBD1 (5 bases). Per the germline V gene, CDR1 is SEHNR and CDR2 is FQNEAQ (reference sequence). V lost 0 bases to trimming and J lost 10 bases, with 21 bases between them. CDR3 length: 16 residues. CDR3 nucleotides: TGTGCCAGCAGCTTAGCCGGGGCCTTCGCCTCGCCTGGAGCTTTCTTT. Residues: CASSLAGAFASPGAFF.

The chain is built from TRBV20-1 and TRBJ1-2; 10 bases match TRBD1. The V segment lost 0 bases and the J segment 5 bases; nucleotides outside the gene matches: 15. The germline V gene encodes CDR1 DFQATT and CDR2 SNEGSKA (reference sequence). The CDR3 length is 18 residues. CDR3 sequence (DNA): TGCAGTGCTAGAGATCGACAGGGACAGGGGATTAAGGCGTATGGCTACACCTTC. Translating it yields CSARDRQGQGIKAYGYTF.

This clonotype was counted many times. Compared with germline, one end of the junction differs, possibly owing to a read error. The chain is built from TRBV5-6 and TRBJ1-5; D perhaps matches TRBD1 (6 bases). Germline values: CDR1 SGHDT, CDR2 YYEEEE. The CDR3 is 16 residues long. CDR3 DNA sequence: TGTGCCAGCAGCTTAAGGGACACCGACGGCAACCAGCCCCAGCATTTT. It yields the protein CASSLRDTDGNQPQHF.

The CDR3 DNA reads TGTGCCAGCAGTGTCCTCCAGGGTAGGGAGTTCGCAGATACGCAGTATTTT. Translation: CASSVLQGREFADTQYF. The chain is built from TRBV2 and TRBJ2-3, with D perhaps being TRBD1 or TRBD2 (5 bases each). Deletions cut 4 bases from V and 4 bases from J, with 21 bases between. Germline assignment: CDR1 SNHLY and CDR2 FYNNEI. The CDR3 is 17 residues long. The variable domain in full, completed from reference TRBV2 and TRBJ2-3, reads EPEVTQTPSHQVTQMGQEVILRCVPISNHLYFYWYRQILGQKVEFLVSFYNNEISEKSEIFDDQFSVERPDGSNFTLKIRSTKLEDSAMYFCASSVLQGREFADTQYFGPGTRLTVL.

This clonotype has only a few counts. V is TRBV13 and J is TRBJ1-2; no clear D. Germline V gene data show CDR1 as PRHDT and CDR2 as FYEKMQ (reference sequence). Trimming cost V 4 bases and J 4 bases, with 16 bases left between them. The CDR3 totals 15 residues. The CDR3 DNA sequence: TGTGCCAGCAGCTGGCGAGGGTGGCTAGGCTATGGCTACACCTTC. Protein: CASSWRGWLGYGYTF.

This clonotype was detected only a few times. V is TRBV5-5 and J is TRBJ2-1; TRBD2 is a possible D gene (5 bases). There are 15 residues in the CDR3. Germline CDR1 is SGHKS and CDR2 is YYEKEE (reference sequence). V lost 2 bases to trimming and J lost 0 bases, with 9 bases between them. This CDR3 is CASSFDYASYNEQFF. CDR3 nucleotides: TGTGCCAGCAGCTTTGACTACGCCTCCTACAATGAGCAGTTCTTC.

The chain couples TRBV2 to TRBJ2-5, with TRBD1 matching 9 bases. CDR1 and CDR2 from the germline V gene are SNHLY and FYNNEI. V shed 8 bases and J 5 bases; nucleotides not matched to a gene: 15. This CDR3 has 16 residues. The CDR3 is CASLGIRTGAVETQYF. In DNA, the CDR3 is TGTGCCAGCCTGGGTATTCGGACAGGGGCAGTGGAGACCCAGTACTTC.

This clonotype was counted at least ten times. This chain joins TRBV4-1 and TRBJ1-2; 11 bases are a match to TRBD1. With V trimmed by 0 bases and J by 8 bases, 11 bases remained unmatched. This CDR3 region has 17 residues. From germline, CDR1 is MGHRA and CDR2 YSYEKL. The DNA of the CDR3 is TGCGCCAGCAGCCAAGAGGGACAGGGGGGTGGGTATGGGGGCTACACCTTC. This codes for CASSQEGQGGGYGGYTF.

This clonotype was detected only a few times. This chain connects TRBV11-2 to TRBJ2-7, with D possibly matching TRBD2 (5 bases). Trimming stripped 7 bases from V and 1 base from J, with 11 bases between. CDR1 and CDR2 from the germline V gene are SGHAT and FQNNGV. The CDR3 loop spans 13 amino acids. The DNA for the CDR3 is TGTGCCAGCAAGGCCCGGAGGTCCTACGAGCAGTACTTC. Its protein product is CASKARRSYEQYF. Based on the CDR3 plus reference TRBV11-2 and TRBJ2-7, the full variable domain is EAGVAQSPRYKIIEKRQSVAFWCNPISGHATLYWYQQILGQGPKLLIQFQNNGVVDDSQLPKDRFSAERLKGVDSTLKIQPAKLEDSAVYLCASKARRSYEQYFGPGTRLTVT.

There are many counts of this clonotype. The rearrangement joins TRBV20-1 to TRBJ2-1; D remains ambiguous. The CDR3 sequence is 12 residues long. V gave up 0 bases and J gave up 9 bases, with 9 bases separating them. Germline V CDR1 and CDR2: DFQATT, SNEGSKA (reference sequence). The CDR3 DNA is TGCAGTGCTAGAGAGGGAATCGGTGAGCAGTTCTTC. Amino acid sequence: CSAREGIGEQFF.

This clonotype was detected a few times. This rearrangement joins TRBV24-1 to TRBJ2-3, with TRBD1 identical over 10 bases. Germline values: CDR1 KGHDR, CDR2 SFDVKD. The ends lost 9 bases at V and 6 bases at J; junction bases unmatched: 8. The CDR3 totals 14 residues. Here the CDR3 reads CATAGQGDADTQYF. The CDR3 bases are TGTGCCACCGCCGGACAGGGGGATGCGGATACGCAGTATTTT.

This clonotype came up many times. J is TRBJ2-3 and V is TRBV10-3; tentatively, D is TRBD2 (6 bases). With 2 bases removed from V and 6 bases from J, the gap between germline ends came to 12 bases. The CDR3 runs 14 residues. The germline CDR1 and CDR2 sequences are ENHRY and SYGVKD. CDR3 loop: CAISEVTSGDTQYF. The CDR3 DNA reads as TGTGCCATCAGTGAGGTGACTAGTGGGGATACGCAGTATTTT.

This clonotype was detected only a few times. The rearrangement joins TRBV11-2 to TRBJ2-7; no clear D. Germline CDR1 SGHAT, CDR2 FQNNGV. Trimming shortened V by 6 bases and J by 0 bases, and 12 bases separated the two germline ends. CDR3 length equals 14 residues. The CDR3 DNA reads as TGTGCCAGCAGTCTGGGTTACAGCTCCTACGAGCAGTACGTC. Translated: CASSLGYSSYEQYV.

This clonotype was seen a handful of times. The chain recombines TRBV5-6 with TRBJ1-5; 8 nucleotides line up with TRBD1. Losses at the gene ends were 4 bases for V and 6 bases for J; bases not matched to a gene: 6. Germline-derived CDR1 and CDR2 are SGHDT and YYEEEE. The length of the CDR3 is 14 residues. The CDR3, as DNA: TGTGCCAGCAGCGAAGGACAGGGTGGTCAGCCCCAGCATTTT. This translates into CASSEGQGGQPQHF.

The V and J genes are TRBV15 and TRBJ2-1, with 9 positions matching TRBD2. The CDR3 length is 17 residues. Germline values: CDR1 LNHNV, CDR2 YYDKDF (reference sequence). V shed 3 bases, J shed 2 bases, and the junction held 8 bases outside the gene matches. The CDR3 region is CATSSSRGGRAYNEQFF. The CDR3 DNA sequence: TGTGCCACCAGCAGTTCAAGGGGCGGGAGGGCCTACAATGAGCAGTTCTTC.

J is TRBJ1-1 and V is TRBV6-5, with TRBD1 matching over 9 bases. Trimming cost V 0 bases and J 1 base; bases outside gene matches: 3. Germline V lookup: CDR1 MNHEY, CDR2 SVGAGI. The CDR3 is 16 residues long. CDR3 sequence reads: CASSYSGTGRNTEAFF. The CDR3 coding sequence is TGTGCCAGCAGTTACTCCGGGACAGGGCGGAACACTGAAGCTTTCTTT.

This clonotype was picked up a small number of times. The chain links TRBV12-3 or TRBV12-4 to TRBJ2-7, with D possibly being TRBD1 or TRBD2 (6 bases each). The CDR3 is 11 amino acids. Trimming removed 6 bases at V and 5 bases at J, with 8 bases between. The CDR3 loop reads CASSGGHEQYF. CDR3 sequence (DNA): TGTGCCAGCAGCGGGGGCCACGAGCAGTACTTC.

V gene TRBV20-1 combines with J gene TRBJ2-1; no definite D call. Germline loops: CDR1 DFQATT, CDR2 SNEGSKA (reference sequence). V shed 6 bases and J shed 2 bases, with 2 bases lying between them. This CDR3 region has 10 residues. CDR3 DNA: TGCAGTGCCCCCTACAATGAGCAGTTCTTC. Translation gives CSAPYNEQFF.

In its sample, this clonotype was seen many times. The V gene is TRBV6-1, the J gene TRBJ1-1; D might be TRBD1 (5 bases). This CDR3 spans 15 amino acids. V lost 0 bases to trimming and J lost 6 bases, with 14 bases between them. Germline CDR1 reads MNHNS; CDR2 reads SASEGT. CDR3 residues: CASSEASGAASEAFF. CDR3 bases: TGTGCCAGCAGTGAAGCGAGCGGGGCCGCATCTGAAGCTTTCTTT.

The chain recombines TRBV27 with TRBJ2-5; D is perhaps TRBD2 (6 bases). The CDR3 has 15 residues. Germline lookup yields CDR1 MNHEY and CDR2 SMNVEV (reference sequence). Trimming took 4 bases from V and 3 from J, leaving 15 bases between them. The DNA for the CDR3 is TGTGCCAGCAGTTCCATGGGGATAGCGGAAGAGACCCAGTACTTC. It is translated as CASSSMGIAEETQYF.

The chain carries TRBV6-1 and TRBJ2-1; 7 nucleotides match TRBD1. Unmatched junction bases numbered 12, after V lost 0 bases and J lost 10 bases. There are 16 residues in the CDR3. The V gene's germline CDR1 is MNHNS and CDR2 SASEGT. The chain's CDR3 is CASSEAVGTAPREQFF. The CDR3 bases are TGTGCCAGCAGTGAAGCGGTGGGGACAGCGCCCCGGGAGCAGTTCTTC.

The chain is built from TRBV27 and TRBJ2-1; TRBD2 matches 12 bases. Germline V gives CDR1 MNHEY, CDR2 SMNVEV (reference sequence). This CDR3 has 15 residues. The V and J ends lost 8 bases and 1 base, in that order; junction bases with no gene match: 3. The CDR3 spells CASQTSGSSYNEQFF. For the CDR3, the DNA is TGTGCCAGCCAGACTAGCGGGAGTTCCTACAATGAGCAGTTCTTC.

This sequence joins TRBV12-3 or TRBV12-4 and TRBJ2-2; 7 bases are a match to TRBD2. Unmatched junction bases numbered 9, after V lost 4 bases and J lost 7 bases. There are 15 residues in the CDR3. CDR3 bases: TGTGCCAGCAGTTCCGGACTAGTGTTAGGCGGGGAGCTGTTTTTT. Translated: CASSSGLVLGGELFF.

This clonotype was seen a few times. This rearrangement joins TRBV5-5 to TRBJ1-2, with D unclear. Germline V gene lookup returns CDR1 SGHKS and CDR2 YYEKEE (reference sequence). V lost 4 bases, J lost 2 bases, and 12 bases lay in between. The CDR3 spans 14 residues. The CDR3 loop is CASSPWRGNYGYTF. Here the CDR3 DNA reads TGTGCCAGCAGCCCATGGCGGGGAAACTATGGCTACACCTTC.

The chain is built from TRBV13 and TRBJ2-1; TRBD1 agrees at 7 bases. V dropped 4 bases and J dropped 8; count of bases not matched to a gene: 8. The CDR3 loop spans 14 amino acids. Germline assignment: CDR1 PRHDT and CDR2 FYEKMQ (reference sequence). The CDR3 DNA sequence: TGTGCCAGCAGCTCGACAGCAGACAGGGATGAGCAGTTCTTC. The encoded protein is CASSSTADRDEQFF.